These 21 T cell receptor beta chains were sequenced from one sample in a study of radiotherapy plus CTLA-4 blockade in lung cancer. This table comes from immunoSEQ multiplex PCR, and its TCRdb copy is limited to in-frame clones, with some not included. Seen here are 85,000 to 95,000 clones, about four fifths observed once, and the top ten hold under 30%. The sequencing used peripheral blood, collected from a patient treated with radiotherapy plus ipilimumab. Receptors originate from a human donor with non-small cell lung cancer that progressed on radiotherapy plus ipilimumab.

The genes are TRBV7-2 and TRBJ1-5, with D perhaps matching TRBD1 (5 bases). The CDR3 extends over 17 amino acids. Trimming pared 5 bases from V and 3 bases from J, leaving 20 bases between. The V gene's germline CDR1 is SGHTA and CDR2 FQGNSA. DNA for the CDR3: TGTGCCAGCAGCCAAGGGACGGGGGGAGCCTACAATCAGCCCCAGCATTTT. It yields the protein CASSQGTGGAYNQPQHF.

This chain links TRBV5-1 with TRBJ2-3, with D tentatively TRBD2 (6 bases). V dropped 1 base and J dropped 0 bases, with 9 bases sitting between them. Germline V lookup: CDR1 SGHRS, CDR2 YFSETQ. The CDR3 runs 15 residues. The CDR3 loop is CASSLSSGSTDTQYF. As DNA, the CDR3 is TGCGCCAGCAGCTTGTCCAGCGGGAGCACAGATACGCAGTATTTT. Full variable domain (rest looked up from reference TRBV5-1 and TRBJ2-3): KAGVTQTPRYLIKTRGQQVTLSCSPISGHRSVSWYQQTPGQGLQFLFEYFSETQRNKGNFPGRFSGRQFSNSRSEMNVSTLELGDSALYLCASSLSSGSTDTQYFGPGTRLTVL.

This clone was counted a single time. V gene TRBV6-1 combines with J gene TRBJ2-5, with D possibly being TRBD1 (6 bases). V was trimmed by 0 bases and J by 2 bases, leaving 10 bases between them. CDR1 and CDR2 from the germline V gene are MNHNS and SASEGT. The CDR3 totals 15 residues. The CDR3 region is CASSEAWGQQETQYF. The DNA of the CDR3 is TGTGCCAGCAGTGAAGCCTGGGGGCAACAAGAGACCCAGTACTTC.

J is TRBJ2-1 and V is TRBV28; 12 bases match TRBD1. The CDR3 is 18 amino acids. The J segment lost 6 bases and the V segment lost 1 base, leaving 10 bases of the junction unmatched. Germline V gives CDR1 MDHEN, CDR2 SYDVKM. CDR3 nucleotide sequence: TGTGCCAGCAGTTTATTCTCGGGACAGGGGGCGACGGCCAATGAGCAGTTCTTC. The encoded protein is CASSLFSGQGATANEQFF.

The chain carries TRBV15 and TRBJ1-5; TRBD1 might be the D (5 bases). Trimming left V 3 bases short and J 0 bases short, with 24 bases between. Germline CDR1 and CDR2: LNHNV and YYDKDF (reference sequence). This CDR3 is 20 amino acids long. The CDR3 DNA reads TGTGCCACCAGCAGCGGGACGGCAACTTTGGAATATAATAGCAATCAGCCCCAGCATTTT. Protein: CATSSGTATLEYNSNQPQHF. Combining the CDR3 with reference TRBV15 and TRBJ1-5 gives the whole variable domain DAMVIQNPRYQVTQFGKPVTLSCSQTLNHNVMYWYQQKSSQAPKLLFHYYDKDFNNEADTPDNFQSRRPNTSFCFLDIRSPGLGDTAMYLCATSSGTATLEYNSNQPQHFGDGTRLSIL.

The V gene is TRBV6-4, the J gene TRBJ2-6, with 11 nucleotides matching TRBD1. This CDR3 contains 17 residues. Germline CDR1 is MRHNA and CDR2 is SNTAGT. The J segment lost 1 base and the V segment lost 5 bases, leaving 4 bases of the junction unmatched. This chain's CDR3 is CASSTGTGGSGANVLTF. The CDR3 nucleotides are TGTGCCAGCAGTACCGGGACAGGGGGATCTGGGGCCAACGTCCTGACTTTC.

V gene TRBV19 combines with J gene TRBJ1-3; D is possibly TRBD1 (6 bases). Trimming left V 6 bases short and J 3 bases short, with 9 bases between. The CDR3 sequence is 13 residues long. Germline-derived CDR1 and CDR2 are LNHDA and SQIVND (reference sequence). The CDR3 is CASRDRNGNTIYF. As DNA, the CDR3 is TGTGCCAGTAGGGACAGAAATGGAAACACCATATATTTT.

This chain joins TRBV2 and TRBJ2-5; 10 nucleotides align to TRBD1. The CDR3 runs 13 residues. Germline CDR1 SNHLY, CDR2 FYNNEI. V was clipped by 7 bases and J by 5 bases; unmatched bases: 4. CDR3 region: CASKDRGGETQYF. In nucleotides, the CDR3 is TGTGCCAGCAAGGACAGGGGGGGGGAGACCCAGTACTTC.

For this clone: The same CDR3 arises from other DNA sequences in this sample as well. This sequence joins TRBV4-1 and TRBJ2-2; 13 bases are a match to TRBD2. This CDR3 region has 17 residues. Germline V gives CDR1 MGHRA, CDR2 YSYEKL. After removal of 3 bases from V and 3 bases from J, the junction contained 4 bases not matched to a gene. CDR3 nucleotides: TGCGCCAGCAGCCACCAACTAGCGGGAGGGGACACCGGGGAGCTGTTTTTT. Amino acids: CASSHQLAGGDTGELFF.

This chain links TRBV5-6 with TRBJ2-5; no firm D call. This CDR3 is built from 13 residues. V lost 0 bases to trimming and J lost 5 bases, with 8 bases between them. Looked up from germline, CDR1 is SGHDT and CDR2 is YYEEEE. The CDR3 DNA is TGTGCCAGCAGCTTGGGGATCTCGGAGACCCAGTACTTC. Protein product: CASSLGISETQYF.

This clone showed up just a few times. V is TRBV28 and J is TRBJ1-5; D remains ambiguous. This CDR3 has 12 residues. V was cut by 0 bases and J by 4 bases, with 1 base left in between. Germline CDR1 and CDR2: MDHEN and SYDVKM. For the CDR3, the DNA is TGTGCCAGCAGTTTATGGAATCAGCCCCAGCATTTT. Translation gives CASSLWNQPQHF.

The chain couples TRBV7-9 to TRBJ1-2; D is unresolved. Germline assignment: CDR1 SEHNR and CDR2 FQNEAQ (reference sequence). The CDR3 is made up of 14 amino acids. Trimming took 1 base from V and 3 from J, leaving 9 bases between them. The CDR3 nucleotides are TGTGCCAGCAGCTTAGGAGAATACCACTATGGCTACACCTTC. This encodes CASSLGEYHYGYTF. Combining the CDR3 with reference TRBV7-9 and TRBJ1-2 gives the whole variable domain DTGVSQNPRHKITKRGQNVTFRCDPISEHNRLYWYRQTLGQGPEFLTYFQNEAQLEKSRLLSDRFSAERPKGSFSTLEIQRTEQGDSAMYLCASSLGEYHYGYTFGSGTRLTVV.

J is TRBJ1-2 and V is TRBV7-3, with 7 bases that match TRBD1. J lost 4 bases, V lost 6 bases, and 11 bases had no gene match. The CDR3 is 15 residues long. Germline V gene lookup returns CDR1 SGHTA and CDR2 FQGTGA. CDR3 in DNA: TGTGCCAGCAGTCCCACAGGGGTGGGGCTCTATGGCTACACCTTC. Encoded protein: CASSPTGVGLYGYTF.

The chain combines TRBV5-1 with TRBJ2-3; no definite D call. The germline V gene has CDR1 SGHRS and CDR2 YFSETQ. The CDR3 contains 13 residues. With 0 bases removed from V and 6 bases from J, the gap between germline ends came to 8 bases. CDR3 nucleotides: TGCGCCAGCAGCTTGGCCGGCGAGGATACGCAGTATTTT. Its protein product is CASSLAGEDTQYF.

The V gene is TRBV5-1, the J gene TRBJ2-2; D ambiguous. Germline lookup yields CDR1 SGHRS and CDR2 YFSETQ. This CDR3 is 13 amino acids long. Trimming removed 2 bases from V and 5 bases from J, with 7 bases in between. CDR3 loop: CASSLMGTGELFF. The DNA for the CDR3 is TGCGCCAGCAGCTTAATGGGAACCGGGGAGCTGTTTTTT. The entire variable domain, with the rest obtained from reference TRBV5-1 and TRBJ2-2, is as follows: KAGVTQTPRYLIKTRGQQVTLSCSPISGHRSVSWYQQTPGQGLQFLFEYFSETQRNKGNFPGRFSGRQFSNSRSEMNVSTLELGDSALYLCASSLMGTGELFFGEGSRLTVL.

In DNA, the CDR3 is TGTGCCAGCACTAGGACGGGGGCCAACTCCTACAATGAGCAGTTCTTC. Protein sequence: CASTRTGANSYNEQFF. V gene TRBV28 combines with J gene TRBJ2-1; D possibly matches TRBD1 or TRBD2 (6 bases each). Germline V CDR1 and CDR2: MDHEN, SYDVKM. V was clipped by 7 bases and J by 0 bases, with 16 bases between them. The CDR3 extends over 16 amino acids.

The CDR3 here is CASSRGTGFSTDTQYF. The CDR3 region has the DNA TGCGCCAGCAGCCGGGGGACAGGGTTTAGCACAGATACGCAGTATTTT. V is TRBV5-1 and J is TRBJ2-3; 9 nucleotides agree with TRBD1. V lost 4 bases to trimming and J lost 0 bases; unmatched junction nucleotides: 6. The CDR3 length is 16 residues. Germline assignment: CDR1 SGHRS and CDR2 YFSETQ.

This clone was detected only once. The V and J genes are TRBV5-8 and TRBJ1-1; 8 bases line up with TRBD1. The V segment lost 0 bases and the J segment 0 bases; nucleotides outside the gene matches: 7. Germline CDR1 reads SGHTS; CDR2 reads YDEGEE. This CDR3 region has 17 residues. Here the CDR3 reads CASSLGDLTGVNTEAFF. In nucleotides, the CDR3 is TGTGCCAGCAGCTTGGGGGACTTGACAGGGGTGAACACTGAAGCTTTCTTT.

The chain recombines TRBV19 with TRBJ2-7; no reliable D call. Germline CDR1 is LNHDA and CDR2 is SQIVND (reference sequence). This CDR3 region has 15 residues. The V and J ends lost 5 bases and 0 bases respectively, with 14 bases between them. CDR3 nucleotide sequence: TGTGCCAGTAGTGCGGCAGGAAGGCCCTCCTACGAGCAGTACTTC. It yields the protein CASSAAGRPSYEQYF.

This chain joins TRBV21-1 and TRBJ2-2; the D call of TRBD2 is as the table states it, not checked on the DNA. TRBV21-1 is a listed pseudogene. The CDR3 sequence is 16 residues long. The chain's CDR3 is CASSDDKEAGAGELFF. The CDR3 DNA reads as TGTGCCAGCAGCGACGACAAAGAAGCGGGAGCCGGGGAGCTGTTTTTT.

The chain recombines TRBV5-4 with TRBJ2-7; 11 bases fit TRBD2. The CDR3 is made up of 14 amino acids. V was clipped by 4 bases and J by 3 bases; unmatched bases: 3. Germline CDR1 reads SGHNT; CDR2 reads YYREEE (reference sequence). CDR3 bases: TGTGCCAGCAGCGCGGGACTAGCGGACTACGAGCAGTACGTC. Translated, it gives CASSAGLADYEQYV.